The entry that follows covers one TCR beta chain sequence. Its antigen is as yet unknown. The sample belongs to a study of shared clonotypes between healthy human individuals. Study-level results: Non-shared clonotypes showed lower generation probabilities than clonotypes common to all four donors.

Looked up from germline, CDR1 is SNHLY and CDR2 is FYNNEI. V was trimmed by 7 bases and J by 0 bases, leaving 13 bases between them. The length of the CDR3 is 14 residues. Repertoires were generated with immunoSEQ multiplex PCR, while TCRdb's copy carries only in-frame clones and drops some. The sample includes 2 million to 2.5 million clones, approximately 95% of them seen just once. CD45RA+ naive and CD45RA-negative memory subsets were separated from CD4+ cells. J is TRBJ2-7 and V is TRBV2; D is perhaps TRBD1 (6 bases). Sequencing was performed on naive CD4+ T cells from PBMCs. The subset denotes: CD45RA+ positively selected. The clonotype comes from a man between 18 and 35 years old in good health. Some clones in this sample may be carry-over from other donors' samples. The CDR3 is CASKRDTSSYEQYF. For the CDR3, the DNA is TGTGCCAGCAAGAGGGACACGAGCTCCTACGAGCAGTACTTC.